The 24 T cell receptor beta chains below all came from one sample that was sequenced in a study of follicular helper T cells after annual influenza vaccination. Time point of the sample: 2015-2016 season, pre-vaccination. Sequencing was performed with immunoSEQ multiplex PCR; in TCRdb, only in-frame clones are kept and a portion is missing. The sample yields approximately 10,000 clones, more than 65% seen once. Here the sequenced sample was CXCR5+ CD38- circulating T follicular helper cells from blood, taken on the day of influenza vaccination. Regarding subset: circulating Tfh, non-naive CD4+CXCR5+PD-1+ (ICOS+CD38+ or ICOS-CD38-). The receptors originated from an adult who received the influenza vaccine.

The chain links TRBV6-1 to TRBJ1-5, with D unresolved. V lost 2 bases and J lost 2, with 7 bases in between. This CDR3 spans 14 amino acids. From germline, CDR1 is MNHNS and CDR2 SASEGT. The CDR3 loop reads CASSESLGNQPQHF. In DNA, the CDR3 is TGTGCCAGCAGTGAATCCTTGGGCAATCAGCCCCAGCATTTT.

The chain recombines TRBV19 with TRBJ2-1, with 13 bases that match TRBD2. The V gene end was trimmed by 7 bases and the J gene end by 7 bases; junction bases not matched to a gene: 10. The CDR3 totals 16 residues. Germline loops: CDR1 LNHDA, CDR2 SQIVND (reference sequence). The CDR3 DNA is TGTGCCAGTATGCAACTAGCGGGAGGGCCGTGGAATGAGCAGTTCTTC. Translated, it gives CASMQLAGGPWNEQFF. Full variable domain (missing parts from reference TRBV19 and TRBJ2-1): DGGITQSPKYLFRKEGQNVTLSCEQNLNHDAMYWYRQDPGQGLRLIYYSQIVNDFQKGDIAEGYSVSREKKESFPLTVTSAQKNPTAFYLCASMQLAGGPWNEQFFGPGTRLTVL.

The V and J genes are TRBV29-1 and TRBJ2-1, with 8 bases that match TRBD2. The germline V gene encodes CDR1 SQVTM and CDR2 ANQGSEA. With 2 bases clipped from V and 4 bases from J, the junction kept 13 bases outside the gene matches. CDR3 size: 17 residues. CDR3 in amino acids: CSVESGAGTRGYNEQFF. The CDR3 DNA sequence: TGCAGCGTTGAATCTGGGGCCGGGACTAGAGGTTACAATGAGCAGTTCTTC.

CDR3 sequence: CATSDAPSGNYGYTF. CDR3 DNA sequence: TGTGCCACCTCTGATGCGCCCTCGGGGAACTATGGCTACACCTTC. The rearrangement joins TRBV6-1 to TRBJ1-2; D not resolved. Trimming removed 10 bases from V and 2 bases from J, with 20 bases in between. This CDR3 comprises 15 residues. Germline CDR1 and CDR2: MNHNS and SASEGT.

J is TRBJ1-2 and V is TRBV19; 8 nucleotides agree with TRBD1. The V segment lost 6 bases and the J segment 4 bases; nucleotides outside the gene matches: 7. This CDR3 contains 14 residues. Looked up from germline, CDR1 is LNHDA and CDR2 is SQIVND (reference sequence). For the CDR3, the DNA is TGTGCCAGTAGGGACAGGGATCGGGGCTATGGCTACACCTTC. Translated, it gives CASRDRDRGYGYTF.

The rearrangement joins TRBV5-1 to TRBJ2-1; TRBD1 matches at 9 bases. Germline loops: CDR1 SGHRS, CDR2 YFSETQ. There are 15 residues in the CDR3. After removal of 2 bases from V and 2 bases from J, the junction contained 2 bases not matched to a gene. As DNA, the CDR3 is TGCGCCAGCAGCTTACAGGGGGCCCCCTACAATGAGCAGTTCTTC. Its protein product is CASSLQGAPYNEQFF.

The chain recombines TRBV4-3 with TRBJ2-4; D unresolved. CDR3 length equals 13 residues. V gave up 1 base and J gave up 1 base, with 2 bases separating them. Germline V CDR1 and CDR2: LGHNA, YSLEER. In nucleotides, the CDR3 is TGCGCCAGCAGCCAAGCGGCCAAAAACATTCAGTACTTC. Its protein is CASSQAAKNIQYF.

V is TRBV7-6 and J is TRBJ2-5, with a tentative D call TRBD1 (6 bases). Germline CDR1 reads SGHVS; CDR2 reads FNYEAQ. The CDR3 consists of 15 residues. Trimming removed 0 bases at V and 4 bases at J, with 12 bases between. DNA for the CDR3: TGTGCCAGCAGCTTAGCTTTGGGACACTTAGAGACCCAGTACTTC. It specifies CASSLALGHLETQYF.

This sequence joins TRBV7-2 and TRBJ2-7, with 9 bases that match TRBD1. CDR1 is SGHTA and CDR2 is FQGNSA in the germline V gene. V dropped 6 bases and J dropped 3; count of bases not matched to a gene: 9. The CDR3 runs to 15 residues. As DNA, the CDR3 is TGTGCCAGCAGTAGGGACAGGGCGAAAAACTACGAGCAGTACTTC. This encodes CASSRDRAKNYEQYF.

In its sample, this clone was seen once. This chain joins TRBV14 and TRBJ2-5; 7 nucleotides agree with TRBD1. The CDR3 has 14 residues. Germline loops: CDR1 SGHDN, CDR2 FVKESK. With 4 bases clipped from V and 5 bases from J, the junction kept 7 bases outside the gene matches. CDR3 in DNA: TGTGCCAGCAGCCGAGCAGGGGGAAGTGAGACCCAGTACTTC. As protein: CASSRAGGSETQYF.

The genes are TRBV7-6 and TRBJ2-1; tentatively, D is TRBD2 (6 bases). CDR3 length: 16 amino acids. V lost 4 bases to trimming and J lost 6 bases, with 19 bases between them. The germline V gene encodes CDR1 SGHVS and CDR2 FNYEAQ. CDR3: CASSSDRENWGNEQFF. CDR3 DNA sequence: TGTGCCAGCAGCTCCGACCGGGAGAACTGGGGCAATGAGCAGTTCTTC.

The rearrangement joins TRBV7-9 to TRBJ2-5; 13 positions agree with TRBD2. CDR3 length: 15 amino acids. The junction had 6 bases not matched to a gene; V was cut back by 5 bases and J by 6 bases. Per germline, CDR1 SEHNR and CDR2 FQNEAQ (reference sequence). The CDR3 region has the DNA TGTGCCAGCAGCCCTGGACTAGCGGGGGTGAAGACCCAGTACTTC. Amino acid sequence: CASSPGLAGVKTQYF.

This rearrangement joins TRBV6-1 to TRBJ1-1, with D tentatively TRBD1 (5 bases). CDR3 length: 14 residues. The germline V gene has CDR1 MNHNS and CDR2 SASEGT. V was pared by 4 bases and J by 1 base, with 10 bases between. CDR3 bases: TGTGCCAGCAGTGTCAACAGGAGGAACACTGAAGCTTTCTTT. It specifies CASSVNRRNTEAFF.

The chain is built from TRBV29-1 and TRBJ2-7; D not certain. V was pared by 1 base and J by 0 bases, with 4 bases between. There are 12 residues in the CDR3. CDR1 SQVTM and CDR2 ANQGSEA come from the germline V gene. CDR3: CSVEGSSYEQYF. In DNA form, the CDR3 reads TGCAGCGTTGAAGGGAGCTCCTACGAGCAGTACTTC.

The genes are TRBV5-1 and TRBJ2-5; 8 positions match TRBD1. From germline, CDR1 is SGHRS and CDR2 YFSETQ. The J segment lost 4 bases and the V segment lost 4 bases, leaving 12 bases of the junction unmatched. This CDR3 region has 16 residues. CDR3 nucleotides: TGCGCCAGCAGCCCTGGACAGGGAAGGGCTGGAGAGACCCAGTACTTC. This gives the protein CASSPGQGRAGETQYF.

The chain uses TRBV19 and TRBJ1-4; TRBD1 might be the D (5 bases). Trimming took 2 bases from V and 8 from J, leaving 18 bases between them. The CDR3 totals 16 residues. Germline V gene lookup returns CDR1 LNHDA and CDR2 SQIVND (reference sequence). The CDR3 DNA reads as TGTGCCAGTAGTATAAGGTCGAGGGGATACCGCGAAAAACTGTTTTTT. Protein: CASSIRSRGYREKLFF.

The rearrangement links TRBV29-1 to TRBJ2-7; 8 bases are a match to TRBD1. V dropped 4 bases and J dropped 6; count of bases not matched to a gene: 8. This CDR3 contains 13 residues. The germline V gene has CDR1 SQVTM and CDR2 ANQGSEA. CDR3 DNA sequence: TGCAGCGTTGCCGACAGGGGAAAAGGCGAGCAGTACTTC. As protein: CSVADRGKGEQYF.

In its sample, this clone was seen once. The rearrangement uses TRBV28 and TRBJ1-3; D call uncertain. CDR3 length: 14 residues. Trimming removed 3 bases at V and 10 bases at J, with 16 bases between. Germline-derived CDR1 and CDR2 are MDHEN and SYDVKM. The CDR3 DNA reads as TGTGCCAGCAGTTTGTCAAATACGTGGGCGACCATATATTTT. Translation: CASSLSNTWATIYF.

V usage is TRBV4-3 and J usage is TRBJ1-6; no firm D call. V was shortened by 0 bases and J by 7 bases, with 13 bases between the two germline ends. The CDR3 spans 16 residues. Germline CDR1 and CDR2: LGHNA and YSLEER. CDR3 amino acids: CASSQDRTGTNSPLHF. The DNA of the CDR3 is TGCGCCAGCAGCCAAGATCGGACGGGTACCAATTCACCCCTCCACTTT.

The V and J genes are TRBV30 and TRBJ2-1; 9 positions agree with TRBD2. Germline CDR1 reads GTSNPN; CDR2 reads SVGIG (reference sequence). The CDR3 is 17 residues long. V trimming: 3 bases; J trimming: 5 bases; junction bases outside the gene matches: 14. CDR3 sequence (DNA): TGTGCCTGGAGCGCCAACCTCCTGGGACTAGCCCACAATGAGCAGTTCTTC. Translating it yields CAWSANLLGLAHNEQFF. Supplemented by reference TRBV30 and TRBJ2-1, the full variable domain reads SQTIHQWPATLVQPVGSPLSLECTVEGTSNPNLYWYRQAAGRGLQLLFYSVGIGQISSEVPQNLSASRPQDRQFILSSKKLLLSDSGFYLCAWSANLLGLAHNEQFFGPGTRLTVL.

The chain uses TRBV18 and TRBJ2-2; D is ambiguous. Trimming left V 4 bases short and J 4 bases short, with 13 bases between. This CDR3 is built from 15 residues. From germline, CDR1 is KGHSH and CDR2 LQKENI. The CDR3 bases are TGTGCCAGCTCACTCTACCAAACCCCCACCGGGGAGCTGTTTTTT. Amino acid sequence: CASSLYQTPTGELFF.

The chain recombines TRBV7-7 with TRBJ2-5; 8 positions agree with TRBD2. Germline trimming cut 5 bases from V and 4 bases from J; bases unmatched to any gene: 12. Germline CDR1 reads SSHAT; CDR2 reads FNYEAQ (reference sequence). This CDR3 spans 16 amino acids. CDR3 sequence (DNA): TGTGCCAGCAGCCCCACGGGGTCACTAGCGGCAGAGACCCAGTACTTC. Its translation: CASSPTGSLAAETQYF.

This chain connects TRBV29-1 to TRBJ1-4; D is possibly TRBD1 (5 bases). Looked up from germline, CDR1 is SQVTM and CDR2 is ANQGSEA. Trimming stripped 4 bases from V and 3 bases from J, with 9 bases between. The CDR3 loop spans 13 amino acids. The CDR3 DNA reads TGCAGCGTTGGGGACGGAGCTAATGAAAAACTGTTTTTT. Protein sequence: CSVGDGANEKLFF.

The chain combines TRBV9 with TRBJ2-7, with TRBD2 matching over 12 bases. This CDR3 is built from 15 residues. Looked up from germline, CDR1 is SGDLS and CDR2 is YYNGEE. V was pared by 7 bases and J by 5 bases, with 10 bases of the junction left unmatched. This CDR3 is CASVLTSGRNHEQYF. DNA for the CDR3: TGTGCCAGCGTCCTCACTAGCGGGAGGAACCACGAGCAGTACTTC.